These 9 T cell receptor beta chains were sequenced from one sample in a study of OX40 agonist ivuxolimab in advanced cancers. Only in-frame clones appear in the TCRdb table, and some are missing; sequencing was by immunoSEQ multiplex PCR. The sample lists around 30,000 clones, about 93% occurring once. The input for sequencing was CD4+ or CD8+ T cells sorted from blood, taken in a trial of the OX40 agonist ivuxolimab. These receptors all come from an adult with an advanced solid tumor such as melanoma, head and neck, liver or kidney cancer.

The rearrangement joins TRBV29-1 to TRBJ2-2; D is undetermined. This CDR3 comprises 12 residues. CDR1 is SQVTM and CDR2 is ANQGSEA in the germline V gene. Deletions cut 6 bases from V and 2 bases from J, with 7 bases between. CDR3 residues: CSVGRNTGELFF. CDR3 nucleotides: TGCAGCGTGGGCCGAAACACCGGGGAGCTGTTTTTT.

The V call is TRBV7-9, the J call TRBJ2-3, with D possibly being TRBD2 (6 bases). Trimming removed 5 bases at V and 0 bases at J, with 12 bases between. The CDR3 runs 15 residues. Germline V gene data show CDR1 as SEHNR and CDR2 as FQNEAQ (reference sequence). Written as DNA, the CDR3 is TGTGCCAGCAGCGGGACTGGAGCTAGCACAGATACGCAGTATTTT. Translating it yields CASSGTGASTDTQYF.

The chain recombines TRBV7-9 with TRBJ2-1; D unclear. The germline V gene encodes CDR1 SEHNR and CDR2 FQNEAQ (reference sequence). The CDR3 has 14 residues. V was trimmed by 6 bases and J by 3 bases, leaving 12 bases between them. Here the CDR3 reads CASRPSQSYNEQFF. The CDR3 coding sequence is TGTGCCAGCAGACCCTCCCAAAGCTACAATGAGCAGTTCTTC.

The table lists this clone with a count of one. The CDR3 sequence is CASSPVTGTGNTIYF. For the CDR3, the DNA is TGTGCCAGCAGTCCGGTGACAGGGACTGGAAACACCATATATTTT. The V call is TRBV28, the J call TRBJ1-3, with TRBD1 matching 7 bases. The CDR3 spans 15 residues. Trimming removed 5 bases from V and 2 bases from J; junction bases left unmatched: 6. The germline CDR1 and CDR2 sequences are MDHEN and SYDVKM.

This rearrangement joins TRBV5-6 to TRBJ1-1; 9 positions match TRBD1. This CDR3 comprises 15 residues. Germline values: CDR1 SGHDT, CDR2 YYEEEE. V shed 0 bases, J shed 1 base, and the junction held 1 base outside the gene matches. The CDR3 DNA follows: TGTGCCAGCAGCTTGGGGGACAGGGAGAACACTGAAGCTTTCTTT. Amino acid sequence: CASSLGDRENTEAFF.

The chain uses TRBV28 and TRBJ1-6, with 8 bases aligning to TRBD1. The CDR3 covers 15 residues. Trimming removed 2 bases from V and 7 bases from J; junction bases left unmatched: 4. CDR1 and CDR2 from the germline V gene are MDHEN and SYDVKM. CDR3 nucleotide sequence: TGTGCCAGCAGTTTACCCGACAGGGGAAATTCACCCCTCCACTTT. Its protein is CASSLPDRGNSPLHF.

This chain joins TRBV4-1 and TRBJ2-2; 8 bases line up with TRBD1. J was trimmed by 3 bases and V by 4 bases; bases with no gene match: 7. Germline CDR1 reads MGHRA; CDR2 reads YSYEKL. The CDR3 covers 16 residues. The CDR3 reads CASSPRGQGDTGELFF. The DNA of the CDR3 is TGCGCCAGCAGCCCGCGAGGACAGGGTGACACCGGGGAGCTGTTTTTT.

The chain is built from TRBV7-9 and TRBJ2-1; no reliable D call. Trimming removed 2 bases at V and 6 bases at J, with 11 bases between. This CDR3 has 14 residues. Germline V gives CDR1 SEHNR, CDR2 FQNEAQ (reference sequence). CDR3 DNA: TGTGCCAGCAGCTTAAGCTTCGTCGGCAATGAGCAGTTCTTC. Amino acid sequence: CASSLSFVGNEQFF.

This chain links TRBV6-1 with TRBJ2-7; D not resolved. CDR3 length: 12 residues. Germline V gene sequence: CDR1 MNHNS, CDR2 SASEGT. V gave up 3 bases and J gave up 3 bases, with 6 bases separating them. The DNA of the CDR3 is TGTGCCAGCAGTGACAGCCGCTACGAGCAGTACTTC. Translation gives CASSDSRYEQYF.